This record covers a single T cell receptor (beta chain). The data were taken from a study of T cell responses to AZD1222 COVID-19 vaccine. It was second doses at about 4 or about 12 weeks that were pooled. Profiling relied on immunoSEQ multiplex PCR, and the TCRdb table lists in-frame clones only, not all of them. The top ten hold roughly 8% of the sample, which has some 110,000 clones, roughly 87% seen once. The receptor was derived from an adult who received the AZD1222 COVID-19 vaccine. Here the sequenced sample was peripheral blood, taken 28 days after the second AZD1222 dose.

The CDR3 DNA sequence: TGTGCCAGCAGCCTGGACCTGGGGACTGAAGCTTTCTTT. It codes for CASSLDLGTEAFF. The J gene is TRBJ1-1, the V gene TRBV7-6; D remains ambiguous. In germline, CDR1 is SGHVS, CDR2 FNYEAQ. V gave up 5 bases and J gave up 5 bases, with 12 bases separating them. This CDR3 has 13 amino acids.